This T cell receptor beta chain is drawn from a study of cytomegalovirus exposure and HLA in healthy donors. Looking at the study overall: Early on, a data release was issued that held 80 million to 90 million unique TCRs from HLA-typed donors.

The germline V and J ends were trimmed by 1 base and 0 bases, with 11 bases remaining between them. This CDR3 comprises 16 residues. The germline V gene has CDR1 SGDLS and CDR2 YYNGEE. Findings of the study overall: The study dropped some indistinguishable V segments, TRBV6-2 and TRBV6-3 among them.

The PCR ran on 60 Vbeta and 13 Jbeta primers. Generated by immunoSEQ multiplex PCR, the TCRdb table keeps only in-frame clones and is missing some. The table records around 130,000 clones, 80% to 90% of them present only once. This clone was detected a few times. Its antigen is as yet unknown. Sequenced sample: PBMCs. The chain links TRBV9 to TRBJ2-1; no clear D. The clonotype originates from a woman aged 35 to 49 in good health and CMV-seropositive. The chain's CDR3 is CASSVTRLSSYNEQFF. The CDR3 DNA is TGTGCCAGCAGCGTAACCCGACTTAGCTCCTACAATGAGCAGTTCTTC.